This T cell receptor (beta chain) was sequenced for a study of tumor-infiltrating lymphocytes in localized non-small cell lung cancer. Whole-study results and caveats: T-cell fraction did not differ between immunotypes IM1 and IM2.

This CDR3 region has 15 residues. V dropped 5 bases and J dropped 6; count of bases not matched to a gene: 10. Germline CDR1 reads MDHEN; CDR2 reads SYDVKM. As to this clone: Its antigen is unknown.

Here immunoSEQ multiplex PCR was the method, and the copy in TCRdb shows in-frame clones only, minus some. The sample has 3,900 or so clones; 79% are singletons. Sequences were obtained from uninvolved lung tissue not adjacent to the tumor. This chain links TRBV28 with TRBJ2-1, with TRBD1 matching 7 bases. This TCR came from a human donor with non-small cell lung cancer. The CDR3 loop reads CASSAYGTESNEQFF. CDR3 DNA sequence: TGTGCCAGCAGTGCCTACGGGACAGAAAGCAATGAGCAGTTCTTC. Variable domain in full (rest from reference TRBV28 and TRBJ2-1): DVKVTQSSRYLVKRTGEKVFLECVQDMDHENMFWYRQDPGLGLRLIYFSYDVKMKEKGDIPEGYSVSREKKERFSLILESASTNQTSMYLCASSAYGTESNEQFFGPGTRLTVL.